The rows below give T cell receptor beta chains drawn from one sample of a study of cytomegalovirus exposure and HLA in healthy donors. Only in-frame clones appear in the TCRdb table, and some are missing; sequencing was by immunoSEQ multiplex PCR. This sample yields around 150,000 clones, of which about 81% are seen a single time; 2.5% to 3.5% belongs to the top ten. The sequenced material came from PBMCs. The receptors were gathered from a woman aged 50 to 60 in good health and CMV-seropositive. CDR3s include the opening cysteine and the closing phenylalanine or tryptophan. D genes are given only for firm matches. Size is omitted from some rows. Given values are once, few, many or a class for expanded clones.

d_call j_call v_call clone_size cdr3_length cdr3_aa cdr3_nt
NA TRBJ1-2 TRBV6-4 NA 15 CASSPNTGNNYGYTF TGTGCCAGCAGCCCGAACACAGGGAATAACTATGGCTACACCTTC
TRBD2 TRBJ2-1 TRBV5-1 NA 15 CASSLIAGGDNEQFF TGCGCCAGCAGCTTGATAGCGGGGGGGGACAATGAGCAGTTCTTC
NA TRBJ1-2 TRBV19 once 15 CASSISVDYTGGYTF TGTGCCAGTAGTATTAGTGTGGACTATACTGGAGGCTACACCTTC
NA TRBJ2-7 TRBV10-2 NA 12 CASSVGQYEQYF TGCGCCAGCAGTGTCGGACAGTACGAGCAGTACTTC
TRBD2 TRBJ2-5 TRBV29-1 few 14 CSVVLAGRQETQYF TGCAGCGTAGTACTAGCGGGGCGCCAAGAGACCCAGTACTTC
NA TRBJ2-1 TRBV5-1 NA 14 CASSLDMANNEQFF TGCGCCAGCAGCTTGGACATGGCCAACAATGAGCAGTTCTTC
TRBD2 TRBJ2-1 TRBV19 once 15 CASSISGTSNNEQFF TGTGCCAGTAGTATTTCGGGGACTAGTAACAATGAGCAGTTCTTC
NA TRBJ1-1 TRBV18 NA 13 CASSNVGGSEAFF TGTGCCAGCTCAAACGTAGGGGGATCTGAAGCTTTCTTT
TRBD2 TRBJ2-1 TRBV7-3 NA 14 CASSLSMSGEEQFF TGTGCCAGCAGCTTAAGTATGAGCGGGGAGGAGCAGTTCTTC
NA TRBJ1-2 TRBV7-9 once 12 CASSPTGGGYTF TGTGCCAGCAGCCCGACAGGCGGTGGCTACACCTTC
NA TRBJ2-7 TRBV5-6 NA 18 CASSFPRGEGVEVYEQYF TGTGCCAGCAGCTTCCCTAGGGGTGAGGGGGTGGAAGTTTACGAGCAGTACTTC
NA TRBJ1-2 TRBV7-8 NA 14 CASSLERGPYGYTF TGTGCCAGCAGCTTAGAAAGAGGGCCCTATGGCTACACCTTC
NA TRBJ2-5 TRBV19 NA 12 CASSGYSETQYF TGTGCCAGTTCAGGGTATTCGGAGACCCAGTACTTC
TRBD1 TRBJ1-2 TRBV7-7 NA 16 CASSYPLDRGGHGYTF TGTGCCAGCAGCTATCCCCTTGACAGGGGCGGCCATGGCTACACCTTC
NA TRBJ2-7 TRBV2 NA 12 CASTERAGEQYF TGTGCCAGCACTGAACGCGCGGGTGAGCAGTACTTC
NA TRBJ1-4 TRBV5-4 once 15 CASSLNGATNEKLFF TGTGCCAGCAGCCTCAACGGTGCAACTAATGAAAAACTGTTTTTT
NA TRBJ2-7 TRBV5-1 NA 14 CASSTGLGGYEQYF TGCGCCAGCAGCACGGGACTTGGTGGTTACGAGCAGTACTTC
NA TRBJ2-3 TRBV28 NA 12 CASTAGLDTQYF TGTGCCAGCACCGCCGGACTAGATACGCAGTATTTT
NA TRBJ1-5 TRBV9 NA 14 CASSVLSWSQPQHF TGTGCCAGCAGCGTACTTAGTTGGTCTCAGCCCCAGCATTTT
NA TRBJ2-5 TRBV7-9 NA 17 CASSPRATGFGGETQYF TGTGCCAGCAGCCCTAGGGCCACAGGGTTCGGCGGGGAGACCCAGTACTTC